The 5 T cell receptor beta chains below all came from one sample that was sequenced in a study of low-dose radiotherapy and immunotherapy resistance in tumors. The time point was: after trial treatment. The treatment here: LDRT plus nivolumab, ipilimumab, low-dose cyclophosphamide and aspirin (RACIN trial). Priming of first-strand cDNA relied on TRAV- and TRBV-specific primers (covering alpha and beta chains). Over around 19 PCR cycles, TCRs were amplified from a constant-region primer and V-primer adapter. TCRdb fed the reads into MiXCR, producing one record per CDR3 protein. The sample consists of approximately 84,000 distinct CDR3 sequences, about a sixth of them appearing once. The sample here was PBMCs, taken after low-dose radiotherapy plus immunotherapy. The source is a male donor with prostate cancer.

The sample holds many counts of this clonotype. This sequence joins TRBV29-1 and TRBJ1-1, with a weak D call TRBD1 (5 bases). V shed 6 bases and J shed 1 base, with 12 bases lying between them. Germline CDR1 and CDR2: SQVTM and ANQGSEA. This CDR3 spans 13 amino acids. As DNA, the CDR3 is TGCAGCGTCCTACAGGAACAGAACACTGAAGCTTTCTTT. Its protein product is CSVLQEQNTEAFF. Using reference TRBV29-1 and TRBJ1-1 for the parts outside the CDR3, the full variable domain is SAVISQKPSRDICQRGTSLTIQCQVDSQVTMMFWYRQQPGQSLTLIATANQGSEATYESGFVIDKFPISRPNLTFSTLTVSNMSPEDSSIYLCSVLQEQNTEAFFGQGTRLTVV.

This clonotype occurred many times. V and J are TRBV29-1 and TRBJ2-5; TRBD2 matches 9 bases. Germline V gene sequence: CDR1 SQVTM, CDR2 ANQGSEA. This CDR3 is 15 amino acids long. V trimming: 2 bases; J trimming: 0 bases; junction bases outside the gene matches: 4. In DNA form, the CDR3 reads TGCAGCGTTGAAACCCTAGCGGGACACCAAGAGACCCAGTACTTC. Amino acid sequence: CSVETLAGHQETQYF. Full variable domain (remainder filled in from reference TRBV29-1 and TRBJ2-5): SAVISQKPSRDICQRGTSLTIQCQVDSQVTMMFWYRQQPGQSLTLIATANQGSEATYESGFVIDKFPISRPNLTFSTLTVSNMSPEDSSIYLCSVETLAGHQETQYFGPGTRLLVL.

The chain carries TRBV5-6 and TRBJ1-2; D possibly corresponds to TRBD1 (5 bases). The V gene lost 0 bases and the J gene lost 2 bases, with 8 bases spanning the gap. CDR3 length: 14 amino acids. Germline CDR1 is SGHDT and CDR2 is YYEEEE. The CDR3: CASSLVRDNYGYTF. The CDR3 DNA reads as TGTGCCAGCAGCTTGGTTAGGGACAACTATGGCTACACCTTC. The variable domain in full, completed from reference TRBV5-6 and TRBJ1-2, reads DAGVTQSPTHLIKTRGQQVTLRCSPKSGHDTVSWYQQALGQGPQFIFQYYEEEERQRGNFPDRFSGHQFPNYSSELNVNALLLGDSALYLCASSLVRDNYGYTFGSGTRLTVV.

This clonotype appeared many times. The genes are TRBV20-1 and TRBJ1-5; D is undetermined. V was cut by 0 bases and J by 3 bases, with 12 bases left in between. Germline CDR1 reads DFQATT; CDR2 reads SNEGSKA (reference sequence). CDR3 length equals 15 residues. DNA for the CDR3: TGCAGTGCTAGAGATCGTTTGTGGGACAATCAGCCCCAGCATTTT. The encoded protein is CSARDRLWDNQPQHF.

This clonotype was seen ten or more times. This sequence joins TRBV7-2 and TRBJ1-5, with no clear D. Germline assignment: CDR1 SGHTA and CDR2 FQGNSA. V lost 4 bases and J 9 bases, leaving 16 bases between the germline ends. This CDR3 is 14 amino acids long. The CDR3 DNA reads as TGTGCCAGCAGCTCCGGACTAGTTGGAGCGCCCCAGCATTTT. Its translation: CASSSGLVGAPQHF.